The subject of this entry is one T cell receptor beta chain. Looked up from germline, CDR1 is KGHSH and CDR2 is LQKENI. This CDR3 contains 13 residues. With 0 bases removed from V and 4 bases from J, the gap between germline ends came to 7 bases. The sample belongs to a study of cytomegalovirus exposure and HLA in healthy donors. This PCR relied on a set of 60 Vbeta primers and 13 Jbeta primers. The repertoire was sequenced with immunoSEQ multiplex PCR; TCRdb's copy has only in-frame clones and lacks some. The sample records about 160,000 clones, around four fifths being singletons. The TCR sequence derives from a man between 18 and 35 years old in good health and CMV-seronegative. The specimen sequenced was PBMCs. This chain connects TRBV18 to TRBJ2-7; D is uncertain. The CDR3 is CASSPPPGYEQYF. CDR3 DNA sequence: TGTGCCAGCTCACCACCGCCCGGGTACGAGCAGTACTTC.